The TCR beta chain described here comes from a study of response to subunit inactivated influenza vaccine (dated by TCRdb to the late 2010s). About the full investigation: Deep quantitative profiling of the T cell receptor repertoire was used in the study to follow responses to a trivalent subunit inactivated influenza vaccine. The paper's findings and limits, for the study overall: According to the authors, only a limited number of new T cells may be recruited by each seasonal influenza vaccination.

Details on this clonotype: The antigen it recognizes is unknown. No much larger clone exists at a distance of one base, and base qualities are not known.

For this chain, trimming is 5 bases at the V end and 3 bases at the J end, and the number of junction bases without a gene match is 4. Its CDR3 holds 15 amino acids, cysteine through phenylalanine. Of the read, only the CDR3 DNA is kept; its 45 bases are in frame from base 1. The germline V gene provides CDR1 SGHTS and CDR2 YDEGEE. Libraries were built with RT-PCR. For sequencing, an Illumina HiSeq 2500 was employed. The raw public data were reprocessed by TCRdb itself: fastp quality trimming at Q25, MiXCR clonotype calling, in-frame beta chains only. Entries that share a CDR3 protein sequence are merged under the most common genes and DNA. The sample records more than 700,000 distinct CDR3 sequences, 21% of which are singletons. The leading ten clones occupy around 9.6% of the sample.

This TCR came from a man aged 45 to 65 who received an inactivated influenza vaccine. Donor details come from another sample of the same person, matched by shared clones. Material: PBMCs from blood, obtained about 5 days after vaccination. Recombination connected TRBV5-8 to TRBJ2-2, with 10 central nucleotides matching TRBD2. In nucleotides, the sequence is TGTGCCAGCAGGAGCCTAGCGGGAGACACCGGGGAGCTGTTTTTT. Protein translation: CASRSLAGDTGELFF.